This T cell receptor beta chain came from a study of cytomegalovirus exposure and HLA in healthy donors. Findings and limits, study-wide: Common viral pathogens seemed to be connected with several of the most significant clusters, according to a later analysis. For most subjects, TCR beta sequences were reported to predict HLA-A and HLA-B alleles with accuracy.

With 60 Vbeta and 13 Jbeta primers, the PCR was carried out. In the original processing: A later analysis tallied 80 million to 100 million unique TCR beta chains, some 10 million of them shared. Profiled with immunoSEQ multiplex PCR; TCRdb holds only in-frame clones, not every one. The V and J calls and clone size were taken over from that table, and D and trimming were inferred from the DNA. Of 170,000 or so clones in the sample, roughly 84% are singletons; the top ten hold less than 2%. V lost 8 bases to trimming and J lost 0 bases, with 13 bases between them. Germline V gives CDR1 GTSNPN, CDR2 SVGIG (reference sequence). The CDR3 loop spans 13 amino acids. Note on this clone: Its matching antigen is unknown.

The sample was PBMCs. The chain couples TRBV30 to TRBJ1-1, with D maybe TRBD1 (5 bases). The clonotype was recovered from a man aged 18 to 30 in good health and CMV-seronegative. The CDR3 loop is CAGQAGLNTEAFF. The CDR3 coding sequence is TGTGCCGGCCAGGCAGGGTTGAACACTGAAGCTTTCTTT. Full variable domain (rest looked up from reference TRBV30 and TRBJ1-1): SQTIHQWPATLVQPVGSPLSLECTVEGTSNPNLYWYRQAAGRGLQLLFYSVGIGQISSEVPQNLSASRPQDRQFILSSKKLLLSDSGFYLCAGQAGLNTEAFFGQGTRLTVV.